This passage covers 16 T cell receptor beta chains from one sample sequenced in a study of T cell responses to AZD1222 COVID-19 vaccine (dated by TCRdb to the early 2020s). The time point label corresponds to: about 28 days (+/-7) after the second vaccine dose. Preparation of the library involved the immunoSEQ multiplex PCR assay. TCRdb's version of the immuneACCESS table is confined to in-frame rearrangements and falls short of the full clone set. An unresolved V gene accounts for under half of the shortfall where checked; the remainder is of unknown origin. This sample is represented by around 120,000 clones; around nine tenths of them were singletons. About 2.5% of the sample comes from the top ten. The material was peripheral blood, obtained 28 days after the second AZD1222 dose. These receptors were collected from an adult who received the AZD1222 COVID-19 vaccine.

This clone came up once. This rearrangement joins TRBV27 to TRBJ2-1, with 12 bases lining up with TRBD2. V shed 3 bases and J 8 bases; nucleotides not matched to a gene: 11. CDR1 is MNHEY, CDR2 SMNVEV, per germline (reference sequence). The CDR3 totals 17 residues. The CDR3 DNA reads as TGTGCCAGCAGTTTTTCCCCTAGCGGGAGGGCCAAAGATGAGCAGTTCTTC. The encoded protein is CASSFSPSGRAKDEQFF.

The CDR3 spells CASSFGVYEQYF. In DNA form, the CDR3 reads TGTGCCAGCAGTTTTGGGGTTTACGAGCAGTACTTC. The chain recombines TRBV25-1 with TRBJ2-7; D is unresolved. This CDR3 has 12 amino acids. Trimming shortened V by 5 bases and J by 4 bases, and 9 bases separated the two germline ends. CDR1 is MGHDK and CDR2 is SYGVNS in the germline V gene.

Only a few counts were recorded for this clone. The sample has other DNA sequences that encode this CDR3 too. The CDR3 region is CASSLGGSGNTIYF. For the CDR3, the DNA is TGCGCCAGCAGCTTGGGGGGCTCTGGAAACACCATATATTTT. The gene calls are TRBV5-1 and TRBJ1-3, with D unresolved. This CDR3 spans 14 amino acids. V lost 0 bases to trimming and J lost 0 bases, with 4 bases between them. Germline V gene data show CDR1 as SGHRS and CDR2 as YFSETQ.

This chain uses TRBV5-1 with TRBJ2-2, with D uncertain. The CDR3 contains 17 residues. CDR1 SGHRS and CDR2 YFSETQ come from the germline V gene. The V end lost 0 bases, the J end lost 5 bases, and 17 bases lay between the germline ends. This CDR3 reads CASSLASGGRRTGELFF. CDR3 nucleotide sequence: TGCGCCAGCAGCTTGGCCTCTGGCGGACGGCGGACCGGGGAGCTGTTTTTT.

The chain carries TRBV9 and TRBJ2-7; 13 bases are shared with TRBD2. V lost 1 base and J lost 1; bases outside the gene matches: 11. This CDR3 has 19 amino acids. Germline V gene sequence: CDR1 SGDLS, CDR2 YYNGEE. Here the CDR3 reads CASSVFPLPLAGGSYEQYF. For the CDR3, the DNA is TGTGCCAGCAGCGTATTTCCCCTCCCACTAGCGGGAGGGTCCTACGAGCAGTACTTC.

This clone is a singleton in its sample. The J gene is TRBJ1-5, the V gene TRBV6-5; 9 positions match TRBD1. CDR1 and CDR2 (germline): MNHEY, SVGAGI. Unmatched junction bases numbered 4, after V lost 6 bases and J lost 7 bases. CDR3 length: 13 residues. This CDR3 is CASRDRGSQPQHF. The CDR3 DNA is TGTGCCAGCAGGGACAGGGGTTCGCAGCCCCAGCATTTT.

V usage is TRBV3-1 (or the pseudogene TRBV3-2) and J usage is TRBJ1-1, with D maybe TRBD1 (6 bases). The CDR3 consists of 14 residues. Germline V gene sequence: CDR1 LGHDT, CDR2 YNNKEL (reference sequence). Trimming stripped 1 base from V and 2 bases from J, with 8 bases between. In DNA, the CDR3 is TGTGCCAGCAGCCAAGGGACAGTTAACACTGAAGCTTTCTTT. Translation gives CASSQGTVNTEAFF.

The CDR3 sequence: CASSPDRGGQPQHF. For the CDR3, the DNA is TGTGCCAGCTCACCGGACAGGGGCGGTCAGCCCCAGCATTTT. V is TRBV18 and J is TRBJ1-5, with 9 bases lining up with TRBD1. With 3 bases clipped from V and 6 bases from J, the junction kept 3 bases outside the gene matches. The CDR3 consists of 14 residues. Germline V gene sequence: CDR1 KGHSH, CDR2 LQKENI.

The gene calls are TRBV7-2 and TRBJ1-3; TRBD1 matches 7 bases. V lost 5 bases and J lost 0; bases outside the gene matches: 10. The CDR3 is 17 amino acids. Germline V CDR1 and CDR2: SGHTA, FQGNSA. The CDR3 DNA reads TGTGCCAGCAGCCCTCGACAGGGTCCCGCCTCTGGAAACACCATATATTTT. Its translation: CASSPRQGPASGNTIYF. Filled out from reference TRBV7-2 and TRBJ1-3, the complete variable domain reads GAGVSQSPSNKVTEKGKDVELRCDPISGHTALYWYRQSLGQGLEFLIYFQGNSAPDKSGLPSDRFSAERTGGSVSTLTIQRTQQEDSAVYLCASSPRQGPASGNTIYFGEGSWLTVV.

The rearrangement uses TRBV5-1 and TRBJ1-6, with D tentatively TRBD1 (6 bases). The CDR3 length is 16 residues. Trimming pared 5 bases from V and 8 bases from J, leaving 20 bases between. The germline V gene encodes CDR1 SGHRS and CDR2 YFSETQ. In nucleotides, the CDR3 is TGCGCCAGCAGTTCGCTTGCGGGGGGCGCCGATTCACCCCTCCACTTT. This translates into CASSSLAGGADSPLHF.

CDR3 sequence reads: CASTTLTSGANVLTF. The CDR3 DNA reads TGTGCCAGCACGACACTCACCTCTGGGGCCAACGTCCTGACTTTC. The rearrangement links TRBV6-5 to TRBJ2-6; unclear D gene. Germline CDR1 and CDR2: MNHEY and SVGAGI. The V end lost 7 bases, the J end lost 0 bases, and 10 bases lay between the germline ends. This CDR3 spans 15 amino acids.

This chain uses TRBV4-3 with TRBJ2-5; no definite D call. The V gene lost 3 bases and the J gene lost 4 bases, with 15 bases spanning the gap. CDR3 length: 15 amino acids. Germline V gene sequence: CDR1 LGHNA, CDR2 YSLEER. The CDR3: CASSQFRGDSETQYF. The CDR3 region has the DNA TGCGCCAGCAGCCAGTTCCGTGGGGATTCAGAGACCCAGTACTTC.

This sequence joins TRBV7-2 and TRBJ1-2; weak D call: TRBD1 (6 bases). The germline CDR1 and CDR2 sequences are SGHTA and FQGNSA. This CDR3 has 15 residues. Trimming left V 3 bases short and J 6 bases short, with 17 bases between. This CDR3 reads CASSFDRGARDGYTF. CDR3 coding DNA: TGTGCCAGCAGCTTTGACCGGGGGGCGCGTGATGGCTACACCTTC.

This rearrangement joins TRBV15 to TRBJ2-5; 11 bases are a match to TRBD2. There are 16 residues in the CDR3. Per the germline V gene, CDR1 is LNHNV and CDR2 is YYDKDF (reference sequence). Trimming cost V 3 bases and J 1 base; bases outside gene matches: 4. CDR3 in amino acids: CATSSRLAGIQETQYF. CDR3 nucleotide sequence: TGTGCCACCAGCAGCAGACTAGCGGGGATCCAAGAGACCCAGTACTTC.

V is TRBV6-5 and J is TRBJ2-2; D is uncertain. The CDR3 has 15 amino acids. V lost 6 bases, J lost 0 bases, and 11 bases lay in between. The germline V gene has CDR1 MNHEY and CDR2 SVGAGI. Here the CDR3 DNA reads TGTGCCAGCAGAAGGAACAGTGCGAACACCGGGGAGCTGTTTTTT. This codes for CASRRNSANTGELFF.

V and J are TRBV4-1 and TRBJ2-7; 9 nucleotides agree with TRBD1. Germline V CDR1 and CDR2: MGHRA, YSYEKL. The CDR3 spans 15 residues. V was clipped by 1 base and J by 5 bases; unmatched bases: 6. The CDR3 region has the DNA TGCGCCAGCAGCCAAGTACAGGGGGCGGTCCACGAGCAGTACTTC. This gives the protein CASSQVQGAVHEQYF.